This T cell receptor beta chain is drawn from a study of early T cells in non-severe SARS-CoV-2 infection. On the study more broadly: Bulk RNA isolated from unsorted whole blood underwent sequencing; chains were not paired. Study-wide findings and caveats: Using VDJdb, the matching emphasized anti-spike CD8 responses while missing private and CD4 specificities.

This clonotype was seen repeatedly, ten times or more. Its antigen is currently unknown. Individual cDNA molecules received unique molecular identifiers during library preparation. TCRdb recomputed calls from the 5' RACE reads with MiXCR, one row per CDR3 protein. The repertoire holds around 63,000 distinct CDR3 sequences, with more than 5.5% as singletons. The CDR3 sequence is 14 residues long. The ends lost 5 bases at V and 6 bases at J; junction bases unmatched: 5. Germline lookup yields CDR1 SGHTA and CDR2 FQGNSA. Here the sequenced sample was whole blood, taken at baseline. This TCR was sampled from an adult who was a healthcare worker with PCR-confirmed SARS-CoV-2 infection or an uninfected control (not recorded which). V is TRBV7-2 and J is TRBJ2-1, with 9 positions matching TRBD1. CDR3 bases: TGTGCCAGCAGCCGACAGGGGGTGACCAATGAGCAGTTCTTC. Protein product: CASSRQGVTNEQFF.